This passage covers 30 T cell receptor beta chains from one sample sequenced in a study of blood T cells in healthy people across ages. A J-beta primer mix and a sample-barcoded 5' primer were used in a second PCR of roughly 6 to 12 cycles. Each CDR3 protein gets one entry after TCRdb re-called the 5' RACE reads with MiXCR. Found here are roughly 860,000 distinct CDR3 sequences, 62% of them singletons; the top ten hold 25% to 35%. Sequencing input: blood. These receptors were collected from a man aged 30 to 45 in good health.

The gene calls are TRBV4-3 and TRBJ2-7, with a weak D call TRBD1 (5 bases). CDR3 size: 17 residues. CDR1 LGHNA and CDR2 YSLEER come from the germline V gene. Trimming pared 4 bases from V and 1 base from J, leaving 20 bases between. This chain's CDR3 is CASSPIVPGKESYEQYF. The CDR3 coding sequence is TGCGCCAGCAGCCCCATTGTCCCAGGGAAGGAATCCTACGAGCAGTACTTC.

V gene TRBV24-1 combines with J gene TRBJ2-1, with 9 nucleotides matching TRBD1. The germline gives CDR1 KGHDR, CDR2 SFDVKD. The ends lost 3 bases at V and 5 bases at J; junction bases unmatched: 7. This CDR3 has 16 amino acids. The DNA for the CDR3 is TGTGCCACCAGTGATCCAGCGGGACAGGGTAACAATGAGCAGTTCTTC. The encoded protein is CATSDPAGQGNNEQFF.

This rearrangement joins TRBV28 to TRBJ2-6; perhaps TRBD1 as D (6 bases). The CDR3 contains 15 residues. Deletions cut 10 bases from V and 0 bases from J, with 13 bases between. The germline CDR1 and CDR2 sequences are MDHEN and SYDVKM. DNA of the CDR3: TGTGCCATCTCGGACAGAAGCTCTGGGGCCAACGTCCTGACTTTC. As protein: CAISDRSSGANVLTF.

The chain couples TRBV6-2 or TRBV6-3 to TRBJ2-7; D remains ambiguous. The DNA end is a closer match to TRBJ2-5, so the J assignment may be wrong. Germline CDR1 and CDR2: MNHEY and SVGEGT. The CDR3 consists of 14 residues. The CDR3 region is CASSYFVFGETQYF. The CDR3 region has the DNA TGTGCCAGCAGTTACTTTGTCTTTGGTGAGACCCAGTACTTC.

This chain connects TRBV29-1 to TRBJ2-7; D unclear. The CDR3 spans 14 residues. The V gene lost 2 bases and the J gene lost 2 bases, with 13 bases spanning the gap. Germline CDR1 is SQVTM and CDR2 is ANQGSEA. The CDR3 region has the DNA TGCAGCGTTGAAAAGGGTCACCAGCCCTACGAGCAGTACTTC. Protein product: CSVEKGHQPYEQYF.

The chain carries TRBV12-3 or TRBV12-4 and TRBJ2-4; D gene unclear. The DNA matches TRBJ2-7 better at its end, which makes the J call doubtful. This CDR3 is built from 14 residues. The CDR3 loop reads CASRRMGFEDEQYF. As DNA, the CDR3 is TGTGCCAGCCGTCGGATGGGGTTTGAGGACGAGCAGTACTTC.

The chain is built from TRBV9 and TRBJ2-3; 11 nucleotides align to TRBD2. Trimming removed 0 bases from V and 4 bases from J; junction bases left unmatched: 7. This CDR3 is built from 17 residues. Germline CDR1 reads SGDLS; CDR2 reads YYNGEE. CDR3 nucleotides: TGTGCCAGCAGCGTAGGACTGGGACTAGCGGTCGCAGATACGCAGTATTTT. Residues: CASSVGLGLAVADTQYF.

V gene TRBV27 combines with J gene TRBJ1-6, with a weak D call TRBD1 (5 bases). Germline V lookup: CDR1 MNHEY, CDR2 SMNVEV (reference sequence). V was shortened by 1 base and J by 6 bases, with 7 bases between the two germline ends. The CDR3 length is 14 residues. This chain's CDR3 is CASSLWGSNSPLHF. CDR3 bases: TGTGCCAGCAGTTTATGGGGGAGTAATTCACCCCTCCACTTT.

The chain combines TRBV5-1 with TRBJ2-5; D may be TRBD2 (6 bases). V shed 6 bases and J shed 5 bases, with 20 bases lying between them. Per germline, CDR1 SGHRS and CDR2 YFSETQ. This CDR3 comprises 15 residues. The CDR3 region has the DNA TGCGCCAGCAACTCTCTACGGGAGCCCTCGGAGACCCAGTACTTC. Its protein product is CASNSLREPSETQYF.

The V call is TRBV15, the J call TRBJ2-1; 7 bases line up with TRBD2. With 6 bases clipped from V and 6 bases from J, the junction kept 11 bases outside the gene matches. This CDR3 region has 15 residues. Germline CDR1 is LNHNV and CDR2 is YYDKDF (reference sequence). The CDR3 coding sequence is TGTGCCACCAGTATCAGCGGGGAGGTGATCAATGAGCAGTTCTTC. Its translation: CATSISGEVINEQFF.

The rearrangement joins TRBV15 to TRBJ1-1; the match to TRBD1 covers 7 bases. The CDR3 loop spans 14 amino acids. J lost 3 bases, V lost 5 bases, and 6 bases had no gene match. CDR1 LNHNV and CDR2 YYDKDF come from the germline V gene (reference sequence). The CDR3 is CATSAQGGDTEAFF. The CDR3 DNA is TGTGCCACCAGCGCTCAGGGGGGGGACACTGAAGCTTTCTTT.

The chain combines TRBV29-1 with TRBJ1-4; weak D call: TRBD1 (5 bases). Germline CDR1 SQVTM, CDR2 ANQGSEA. CDR3 length equals 11 residues. Trimming pared 6 bases from V and 7 bases from J, leaving 9 bases between. The CDR3 DNA reads TGCAGCGTACCCGGGGGTGAAAAACTGTTTTTT. Protein product: CSVPGGEKLFF.

The chain recombines TRBV11-2 with TRBJ2-3; 12 nucleotides match TRBD2. The CDR3 is 17 amino acids. V shed 5 bases, J shed 5 bases, and the junction held 11 bases outside the gene matches. Germline values: CDR1 SGHAT, CDR2 FQNNGV. The CDR3 DNA sequence: TGTGCCAGCAGCATATCTAGCGGGGGGGCCTTCTTAGATACGCAGTATTTT. Encoded protein: CASSISSGGAFLDTQYF.

The chain employs TRBV7-3 and TRBJ2-1, with D hard to call. CDR1 SGHTA and CDR2 FQGTGA come from the germline V gene. This CDR3 region has 13 residues. The V and J ends lost 3 bases and 5 bases respectively, with 8 bases between them. The CDR3 bases are TGTGCCAGCAGCTTCAGTCTAGACAATGAGCAGTTCTTC. Translating gives CASSFSLDNEQFF.

CDR3 sequence (DNA): TGTGCCAGCAGCCGACGACTAGCGGGGGGTATTACGATGCAGTTCTTC. It specifies CASSRRLAGGITMQFF. J is TRBJ2-1 and V is TRBV4-2; 13 bases are a match to TRBD2. The CDR3 runs 16 residues. The germline CDR1 and CDR2 sequences are LGHNA and YNFKEQ. Trimming at V came to 4 bases and at J to 12 bases, leaving 12 bases not matched to a gene.

The chain uses TRBV5-1 and TRBJ2-1; D is undetermined. Germline V gene data show CDR1 as SGHRS and CDR2 as YFSETQ. Trimming stripped 0 bases from V and 0 bases from J, with 7 bases between. The CDR3 extends over 15 amino acids. CDR3: CASSLVESSYNEQFF. The CDR3 DNA reads as TGCGCCAGCAGCTTGGTTGAGAGCTCCTACAATGAGCAGTTCTTC.

This clonotype has a handful of counts. This chain uses TRBV4-3 with TRBJ2-1; a possible D gene is TRBD2 (6 bases). V shed 3 bases and J shed 4 bases, with 13 bases lying between them. Germline CDR1 LGHNA, CDR2 YSLEER. The CDR3 runs to 15 residues. The CDR3 loop reads CASSQELAEYNEQFF. The CDR3 nucleotides are TGCGCCAGCAGCCAGGAACTAGCTGAGTACAATGAGCAGTTCTTC.

This clonotype was picked up one time. The CDR3 nucleotides are TGTGCCACCAGCAGAGATTGGGGGAACTCACCCCTCCACTTT. Protein sequence: CATSRDWGNSPLHF. The J gene is TRBJ1-6, the V gene TRBV15; TRBD1 might be the D (5 bases). The germline gives CDR1 LNHNV, CDR2 YYDKDF (reference sequence). V shed 0 bases and J shed 10 bases, with 10 bases lying between them. The CDR3 covers 14 residues.

This chain joins TRBV6-2 or TRBV6-3 and TRBJ2-1; TRBD2 might be the D (7 bases). The CDR3 has 16 amino acids. Germline CDR1 and CDR2: MNHEY and SVGEGT. V lost 6 bases and J 0 bases, leaving 15 bases between the germline ends. In DNA, the CDR3 is TGTGCCAGCAGGAGGGGGGGCCCGAGCTCCTACAATGAGCAGTTCTTC. As protein: CASRRGGPSSYNEQFF.

The chain employs TRBV20-1 and TRBJ2-4, with a possible D match to TRBD2 (5 bases). The CDR3 has 14 residues. CDR1 is DFQATT, CDR2 SNEGSKA, per germline (reference sequence). The ends were cut back, 7 bases at V and 0 bases at J, with 13 bases in the middle. CDR3 DNA sequence: TGCAGTGTAGCGAGCTCAGTAGCCAAAAACATTCAGTACTTC. It specifies CSVASSVAKNIQYF.

This sequence joins TRBV20-1 and TRBJ2-7; 7 bases are a match to TRBD1. The trim removed 0 bases at V and 7 bases at J, leaving 18 bases unmatched. Per germline, CDR1 DFQATT and CDR2 SNEGSKA (reference sequence). The CDR3 loop spans 17 amino acids. The CDR3 region is CSARDLLGDRPYNEQYF. The DNA for the CDR3 is TGCAGTGCTAGAGATCTACTTGGGGACAGACCCTACAATGAGCAGTACTTC.

This chain connects TRBV12-3 or TRBV12-4 to TRBJ1-2; the match to TRBD1 covers 8 bases. The CDR3 length is 16 residues. Trimming took 4 bases from V and 7 from J; bases not matched to a gene: 14. CDR3: CASSSTPGQGKGGYTF. The CDR3 bases are TGTGCCAGCAGTTCCACCCCCGGACAGGGAAAGGGTGGCTACACCTTC.

This clonotype was found once. The junction and the germline gene differ at one end; a read error may be behind it. The chain combines TRBV29-1 with TRBJ2-5, with D uncertain. Germline assignment: CDR1 SQVTM and CDR2 ANQGSEA. The CDR3 totals 13 residues. The CDR3 is CSVRYSDQEAQYF. Written as DNA, the CDR3 is TGCAGCGTTCGTTACAGCGACCAAGAGGCCCAGTACTTC.

V and J are TRBV7-3 and TRBJ2-5, with 7 bases fitting TRBD1. Germline V gene lookup returns CDR1 SGHTA and CDR2 FQGTGA. J gave up 1 base and V 5 bases, and 4 bases lay outside the gene matches. The CDR3 loop spans 14 amino acids. CDR3 in DNA: TGTGCCAGCAGCCAACAGGGGACCCAAGAGACCCAGTACTTC. Protein product: CASSQQGTQETQYF.

The chain carries TRBV27 and TRBJ1-2; tentatively, D is TRBD1 (6 bases). Trimming took 2 bases from V and 9 from J, leaving 22 bases between them. CDR1 and CDR2 from the germline V gene are MNHEY and SMNVEV (reference sequence). The CDR3 sequence is 16 residues long. CDR3 in DNA: TGTGCCAGCAGTTTAGGCCCCCAAAGGGTGGGGGCGAGCTACACCTTC. Translated: CASSLGPQRVGASYTF.

This clonotype was observed a handful of times. V is TRBV2 and J is TRBJ2-5; 7 bases are a match to TRBD1. CDR3 length: 14 amino acids. Trimming at V came to 10 bases and at J to 4 bases, leaving 12 bases not matched to a gene. Germline V gene sequence: CDR1 SNHLY, CDR2 FYNNEI. CDR3: CATGQATRRETQYF. CDR3 DNA sequence: TGTGCCACCGGACAGGCCACCAGGAGAGAGACCCAGTACTTC.

This clonotype came up a few times. The V gene is TRBV7-3, the J gene TRBJ1-1, with a possible D match to TRBD1 (5 bases). Germline V gene sequence: CDR1 SGHTA, CDR2 FQGTGA. The CDR3 runs to 14 residues. The V gene lost 2 bases and the J gene lost 3 bases, with 10 bases spanning the gap. CDR3 DNA sequence: TGTGCCAGCAGCTTAGGGGGTGCGTACACTGAAGCTTTCTTT. Translating it yields CASSLGGAYTEAFF.

The V call is TRBV4-1, the J call TRBJ1-5; D might be TRBD1 (5 bases). Per germline, CDR1 MGHRA and CDR2 YSYEKL. With 3 bases removed from V and 0 bases from J, the gap between germline ends came to 18 bases. The CDR3 spans 18 residues. DNA for the CDR3: TGCGCCAGCAGCCAGGGGGACGGGCAGTCCTATAGCAATCAGCCCCAGCATTTT. This gives the protein CASSQGDGQSYSNQPQHF.

The chain links TRBV11-2 to TRBJ2-5; 11 nucleotides line up with TRBD2. The CDR3 sequence is 16 residues long. The ends lost 5 bases at V and 5 bases at J; junction bases unmatched: 10. Germline V gene lookup returns CDR1 SGHAT and CDR2 FQNNGV. CDR3 bases: TGTGCCAGCAGCCCAGGGATTAGCGGGGGGGAGGAGACCCAGTACTTC. It yields the protein CASSPGISGGEETQYF. Full variable domain (remainder filled in from reference TRBV11-2 and TRBJ2-5): EAGVAQSPRYKIIEKRQSVAFWCNPISGHATLYWYQQILGQGPKLLIQFQNNGVVDDSQLPKDRFSAERLKGVDSTLKIQPAKLEDSAVYLCASSPGISGGEETQYFGPGTRLLVL.

The chain recombines TRBV7-9 with TRBJ2-7, with unresolved D. The V gene lost 3 bases and the J gene lost 0 bases, with 9 bases spanning the gap. This CDR3 contains 14 residues. CDR1 and CDR2 from the germline V gene are SEHNR and FQNEAQ (reference sequence). For the CDR3, the DNA is TGTGCCAGCAGCTTTGAGGTAGTCTCCTACGAGCAGTACTTC. Translation: CASSFEVVSYEQYF. Combining the CDR3 with reference TRBV7-9 and TRBJ2-7 gives the whole variable domain DTGVSQNPRHKITKRGQNVTFRCDPISEHNRLYWYRQTLGQGPEFLTYFQNEAQLEKSRLLSDRFSAERPKGSFSTLEIQRTEQGDSAMYLCASSFEVVSYEQYFGPGTRLTVT.